This T cell receptor (beta chain) was found in a study of Graves' ophthalmopathy and Graves' hyperthyroidism (dated by TCRdb to 2017 to 2018). At the level of the whole study: Peripheral blood was collected before any treatment was given, at the time of initial diagnosis. TCR beta repertoire signatures were used to distinguish Graves' ophthalmopathy from Graves' hyperthyroidism and to predict progression to ophthalmopathy. In total, some 140 blood samples were TCR-sequenced: around 42 ophthalmopathy, some 72 hyperthyroidism and 17 hyperthyroidism-to-ophthalmopathy patients. To explore V-J signatures distinguishing ophthalmopathy from hyperthyroidism, a discovery set of about a hundred patients (43 ophthalmopathy, about 57 stable hyperthyroidism) was enrolled. An independent validation cohort was composed of around 19 hyperthyroidism patients and around 16 patients who later progressed from hyperthyroidism to ophthalmopathy. In over 5 hyperthyroidism patients, the T-cell repertoire of thyroid tissue was compared with the T-cell repertoire of blood. Once sampling was done, hyperthyroidism patients were given methimazole at a starting dose of 30 mg daily, while ophthalmopathy patients were given high-dose intravenous methylprednisolone.

Study-level results and caveats: No statistical method was used to set the sample size in advance, and the investigators knew which group each participant was assigned to. In validation, the model predicted ophthalmopathy progression with roughly 68% sensitivity and roughly 72% specificity; some twelve predicted patients were CT-confirmed with GO in a median of approximately 6.2 months. Ophthalmopathy was separated from stable hyperthyroidism by the 13-signature model with roughly 87% sensitivity and 81.08% specificity in cross-validation and with 80%/75% in the test set. Most of the expanded thyroid clonotypes with a frequency above 0.001 were also detected in blood, and it was suggested that the thyroid immune response may be reflected by blood repertoires.

V sheds 7 bases and J sheds 2 bases, leaving 17 bases between their ends. From the germline V gene (reference sequence), CDR1 is LNHNV and CDR2 is YYDKDF. The CDR3 starts with the cysteine, ends with the phenylalanine, and has 15 residues. Only the CDR3 DNA is retained, 45 bases long and in frame from the first base. Patients with ophthalmopathy had moderately to severely active disease, with a Clinical Activity Score of 3 or more, a NOSPECS grade of 4 or more, and a disease duration of less than 3 months. Anyone with other autoimmune diseases, uncontrolled infections, pregnancy or lactation was excluded from the study. Diagnosis relied on clinical symptoms, serum thyroxine, TRAb, thyroid ultrasound and orbital computed tomography. PBMCs were isolated from more than 8 ml of fresh peripheral blood by Ficoll-Paque density gradient centrifugation. Trizol reagent was used to extract the total RNA, and its quality was then checked on an Agilent 2100 Bioanalyzer.

For repertoire sequencing, TCR beta CDR3 regions were amplified from RNA transcripts. A first-round RT-PCR used HTBI primers with the Qiagen OneStep RT-PCR kit, followed by a second-round multiplex PCR, size selection and purification. Sequencing of the libraries was carried out on an Illumina HiSeq2000 in paired-end mode with 100 bp reads. As for the authors' bioinformatics: Reads were processed with SOAPnuke, discarding reads with adapters, uncalled bases, mean Phred below 15, or no exact constant-primer or identifier match. COPE v1.2.5 was used to merge the high-quality paired reads. Unique nucleotide sequences were defined as clonotypes and aligned to IMGT TRB V, D and J references using MiTCR v1.1. Analysis was restricted to V-J combinations with a frequency above 0.0001, which covered 99% to 99.2% of repertoires. For each V-J combination, a TCR clonal expansion and chaos score was defined as F50 clonal expansion divided by the chaos observed in the TCRdist matrix. Welch's t-statistics and random forest were used to narrow the features down to around 13 V-J combinations, which were then fed into a naive Bayes classifier. The similarity between thyroid and blood repertoires was quantified using the Morisita-Horn index. The public sequencing data were trimmed at Q25 with fastp and processed into clonotypes with MiXCR by TCRdb, which kept only in-frame beta chains. Each CDR3 protein appears once, grouped with its most common genes and DNA. The V and J calls shown here were made by TCRdb, not taken from the authors' results. The sample records almost 750,000 distinct CDR3 sequences, 35% to 50% of which are singletons. The ten largest account for roughly 46% of the sample.

Worth noting for this clonotype: It has no known antigen specificity. Per-nucleotide qualities are absent, and no much larger clonotype sits a single base away.

The V and J segments used are TRBV15 and TRBJ2-5, with a weak D call of TRBD1 (6 bases match). The source is an adult man with Graves' ophthalmopathy. The sample comprised peripheral blood. DNA sequence: TGTGCCACCACCCGACGGACAGCTCAGCAAGAGACCCAGTACTTC. Its coded protein is CATTRRTAQQETQYF.